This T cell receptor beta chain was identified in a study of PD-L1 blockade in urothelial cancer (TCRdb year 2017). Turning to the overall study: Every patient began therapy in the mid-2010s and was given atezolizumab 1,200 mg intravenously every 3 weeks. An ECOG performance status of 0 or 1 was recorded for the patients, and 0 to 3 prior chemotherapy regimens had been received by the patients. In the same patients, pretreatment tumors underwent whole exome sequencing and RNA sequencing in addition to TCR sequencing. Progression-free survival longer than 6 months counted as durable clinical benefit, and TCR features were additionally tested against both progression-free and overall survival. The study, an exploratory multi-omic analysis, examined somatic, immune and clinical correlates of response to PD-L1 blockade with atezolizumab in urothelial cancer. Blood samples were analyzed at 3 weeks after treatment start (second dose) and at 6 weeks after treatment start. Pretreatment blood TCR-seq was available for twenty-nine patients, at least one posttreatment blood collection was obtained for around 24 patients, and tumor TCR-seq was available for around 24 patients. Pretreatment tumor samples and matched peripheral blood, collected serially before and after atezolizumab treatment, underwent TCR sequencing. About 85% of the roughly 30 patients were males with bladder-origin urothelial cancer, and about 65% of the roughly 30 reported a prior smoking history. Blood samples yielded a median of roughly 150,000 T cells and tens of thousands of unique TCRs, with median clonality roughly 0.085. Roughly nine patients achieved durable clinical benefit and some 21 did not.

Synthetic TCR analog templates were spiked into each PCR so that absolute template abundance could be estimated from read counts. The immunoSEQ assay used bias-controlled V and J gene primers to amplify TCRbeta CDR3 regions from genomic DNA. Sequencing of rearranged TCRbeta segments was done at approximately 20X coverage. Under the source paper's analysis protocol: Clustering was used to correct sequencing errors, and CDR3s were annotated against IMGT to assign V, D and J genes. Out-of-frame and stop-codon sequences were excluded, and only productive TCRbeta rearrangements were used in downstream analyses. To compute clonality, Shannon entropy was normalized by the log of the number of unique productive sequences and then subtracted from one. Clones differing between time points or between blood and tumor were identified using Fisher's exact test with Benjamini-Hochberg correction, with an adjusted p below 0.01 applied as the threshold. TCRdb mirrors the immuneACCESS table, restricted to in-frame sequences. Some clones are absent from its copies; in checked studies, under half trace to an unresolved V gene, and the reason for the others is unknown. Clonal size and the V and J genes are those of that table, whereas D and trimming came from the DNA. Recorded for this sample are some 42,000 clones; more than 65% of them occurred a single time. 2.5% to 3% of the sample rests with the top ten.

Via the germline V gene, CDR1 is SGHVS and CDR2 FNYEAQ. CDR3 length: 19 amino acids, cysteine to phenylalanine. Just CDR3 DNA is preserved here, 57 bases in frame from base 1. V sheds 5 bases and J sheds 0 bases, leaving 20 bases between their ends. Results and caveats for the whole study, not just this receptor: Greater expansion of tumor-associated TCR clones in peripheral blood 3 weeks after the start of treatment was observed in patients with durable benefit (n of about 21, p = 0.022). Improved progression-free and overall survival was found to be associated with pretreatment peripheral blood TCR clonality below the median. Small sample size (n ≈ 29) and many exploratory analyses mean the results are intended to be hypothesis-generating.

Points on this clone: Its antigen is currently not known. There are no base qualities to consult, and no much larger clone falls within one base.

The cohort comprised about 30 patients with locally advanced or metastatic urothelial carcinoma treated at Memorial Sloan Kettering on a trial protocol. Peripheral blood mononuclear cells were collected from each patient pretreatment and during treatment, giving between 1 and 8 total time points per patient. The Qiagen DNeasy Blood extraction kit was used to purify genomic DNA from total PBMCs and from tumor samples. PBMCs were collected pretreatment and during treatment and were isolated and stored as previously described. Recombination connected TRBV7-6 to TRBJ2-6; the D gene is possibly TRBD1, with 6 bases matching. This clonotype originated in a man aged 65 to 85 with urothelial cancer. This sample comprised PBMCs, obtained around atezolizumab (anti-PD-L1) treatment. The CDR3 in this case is CASSPFTGTPSSGANVLTF. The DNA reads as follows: TGTGCCAGCAGCCCCTTCACCGGGACACCTAGCTCTGGGGCCAACGTCCTGACTTTC. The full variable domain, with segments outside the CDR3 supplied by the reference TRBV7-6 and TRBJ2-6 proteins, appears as GAGVSQSPRYKVTKRGQDVALRCDPISGHVSLYWYRQALGQGPEFLTYFNYEAQQDKSGLPNDRFSAERPEGSISTLTIQRTEQRDSAMYRCASSPFTGTPSSGANVLTFGAGSRLTVL.